This T cell receptor beta chain is drawn from a study of response to subunit inactivated influenza vaccine. CDR1 and CDR2 from the germline V gene are MNHEY and SVGEGT. This CDR3 contains 13 residues. Trimming left V 6 bases short and J 6 bases short, with 15 bases between. TCRdb analysed the RT-PCR reads with MiXCR anew, one entry per CDR3 protein. In the table there are over 450,000 distinct CDR3 sequences, 13% of which are singletons. The specimen was PBMCs from blood, collected roughly 47 days after vaccination. V is TRBV6-2 or TRBV6-3 and J is TRBJ2-7; TRBD1 might be the D (6 bases). This TCR was sampled from a man aged 50 to 59 who received an inactivated influenza vaccine. The CDR3 DNA reads as TGTGCCAGCAGCCTACAGGGAACCGGCGAGCAGTACTTC. Translating gives CASSLQGTGEQYF.